A selection of T cell receptor beta chains follows, all from one sample in a study of TIL therapy for anti-PD-1-resistant metastatic lung cancer. The method was immunoSEQ multiplex PCR; TCRdb's version includes in-frame clones alone and lacks a portion of them. The sample records nearly 60,000 clones, more than 60% being singletons. The sample here was blood, taken at baseline. These receptors were taken from a person between 25 and 80 years old with non-small cell lung cancer. The CDR3 runs from the conserved cysteine through the conserved F or W. A D gene is named only where the DNA matches it firmly. Expanded clones get a size class; other rows say once, few or many, or leave the size out.

clone_size: .; v_call: TRBV7-2; cdr3_length: 16; j_call: TRBJ2-7; d_call: TRBD1; cdr3_aa: CASSSGGTGGFFEQYF; cdr3_nt: TGTGCCAGCAGCTCAGGAGGGACAGGGGGCTTTTTCGAGCAGTACTTC
clone_size: .; v_call: TRBV2; cdr3_length: 13; j_call: TRBJ1-2; d_call: TRBD1; cdr3_aa: CASLLGQAYGYTF; cdr3_nt: TGTGCCAGCCTTCTGGGACAGGCCTATGGCTACACCTTC
clone_size: .; v_call: TRBV7-2; cdr3_length: 17; j_call: TRBJ2-2; d_call: TRBD2; cdr3_aa: CASSGRPQRGNTGELFF; cdr3_nt: TGTGCCAGCAGCGGACGCCCACAGCGGGGCAACACCGGGGAGCTGTTTTTT
clone_size: .; v_call: TRBV2; cdr3_length: 15; j_call: TRBJ2-2; d_call: .; cdr3_aa: CASSEDRTNTGELFF; cdr3_nt: TGTGCCAGCAGTGAAGACAGAACGAACACCGGGGAGCTGTTTTTT
clone_size: .; v_call: TRBV7-2; cdr3_length: 13; j_call: TRBJ1-2; d_call: .; cdr3_aa: CASSLDPGGGYTF; cdr3_nt: TGTGCCAGCAGCTTAGACCCGGGTGGCGGCTACACCTTC
clone_size: once; v_call: TRBV4-2; cdr3_length: 16; j_call: TRBJ2-1; d_call: TRBD2; cdr3_aa: CASSREAGGAYNEQFF; cdr3_nt: TGTGCCAGCAGCCGGGAAGCGGGGGGGGCTTACAATGAGCAGTTCTTC
clone_size: .; v_call: TRBV2; cdr3_length: 12; j_call: TRBJ1-2; d_call: .; cdr3_aa: CASAPLGFGYTF; cdr3_nt: TGTGCCAGCGCGCCTTTGGGTTTTGGCTACACCTTC
clone_size: few; v_call: TRBV14; cdr3_length: 12; j_call: TRBJ1-1; d_call: .; cdr3_aa: CASSSGGLWAFF; cdr3_nt: TGTGCCAGCAGCTCCGGGGGCCTTTGGGCTTTCTTT
clone_size: .; v_call: TRBV6-5; cdr3_length: 15; j_call: TRBJ2-7; d_call: .; cdr3_aa: CASSYSPTDTYEQYF; cdr3_nt: TGTGCCAGCAGTTACTCCCCGACCGACACCTACGAGCAGTACTTC
clone_size: .; v_call: TRBV5-1; cdr3_length: 16; j_call: TRBJ2-3; d_call: TRBD2; cdr3_aa: CASSKQGLAGTDTQYF; cdr3_nt: TGCGCCAGCAGCAAACAGGGGCTAGCGGGAACAGATACGCAGTATTTT
clone_size: .; v_call: TRBV11-3; cdr3_length: 15; j_call: TRBJ1-1; d_call: .; cdr3_aa: CASSSPGAFDTEAFF; cdr3_nt: TGTGCCAGCAGCTCGCCAGGGGCTTTCGACACTGAAGCTTTCTTT
clone_size: .; v_call: TRBV4-1; cdr3_length: 16; j_call: TRBJ2-7; d_call: TRBD1; cdr3_aa: CASSQVGTGRSYEQYF; cdr3_nt: TGCGCCAGCAGCCAAGTAGGGACAGGACGCTCCTACGAGCAGTACTTC
clone_size: .; v_call: TRBV5-6; cdr3_length: 12; j_call: TRBJ2-2; d_call: .; cdr3_aa: CASSWGIGELFF; cdr3_nt: TGTGCCAGCAGTTGGGGGATCGGGGAGCTGTTTTTT
clone_size: .; v_call: TRBV7-2; cdr3_length: 19; j_call: TRBJ1-4; d_call: .; cdr3_aa: CASSLTSYQGRFGGEKLFF; cdr3_nt: TGTGCCAGCAGCTTAACATCGTACCAGGGTAGGTTCGGTGGTGAAAAACTGTTTTTT
clone_size: .; v_call: TRBV27; cdr3_length: 15; j_call: TRBJ2-1; d_call: TRBD2; cdr3_aa: CASSLGTSHYNEQFF; cdr3_nt: TGTGCCAGCAGTTTAGGGACTAGCCATTACAATGAGCAGTTCTTC
clone_size: few; v_call: TRBV2; cdr3_length: 13; j_call: TRBJ1-2; d_call: .; cdr3_aa: CASSVVGNYGYTF; cdr3_nt: TGTGCCAGCAGTGTCGTCGGAAATTATGGCTACACCTTC
clone_size: few; v_call: TRBV6-1; cdr3_length: 14; j_call: TRBJ2-7; d_call: .; cdr3_aa: CASSQRPWGYEQYF; cdr3_nt: TGTGCCAGCAGTCAAAGGCCTTGGGGCTACGAGCAGTACTTC
clone_size: .; v_call: TRBV18; cdr3_length: 12; j_call: TRBJ2-3; d_call: .; cdr3_aa: CASSQITDTQYF; cdr3_nt: TGTGCCAGCTCACAGATAACAGATACGCAGTATTTT
clone_size: .; v_call: TRBV7-9; cdr3_length: 16; j_call: TRBJ2-5; d_call: .; cdr3_aa: CASSLVVWGVRETQYF; cdr3_nt: TGTGCCAGCAGCTTAGTCGTTTGGGGGGTAAGAGAGACCCAGTACTTC
clone_size: .; v_call: TRBV15; cdr3_length: 17; j_call: TRBJ1-3; d_call: .; cdr3_aa: CATSSDRGRLSGNTIYF; cdr3_nt: TGTGCCACCAGCAGCGACCGGGGACGTCTCTCTGGAAACACCATATATTTT
clone_size: .; v_call: TRBV7-3; cdr3_length: 16; j_call: TRBJ2-1; d_call: TRBD2; cdr3_aa: CASSPTSSSSYNEQFF; cdr3_nt: TGTGCCAGCAGTCCGACTAGCTCTAGCTCCTACAATGAGCAGTTCTTC
clone_size: .; v_call: TRBV28; cdr3_length: 15; j_call: TRBJ1-6; d_call: TRBD1; cdr3_aa: CASSPRDRANSPLHF; cdr3_nt: TGTGCCAGCAGCCCACGGGACAGGGCGAATTCACCCCTCCACTTT
clone_size: .; v_call: TRBV6-5; cdr3_length: 12; j_call: TRBJ2-7; d_call: .; cdr3_aa: CASKTSGYEQYF; cdr3_nt: TGTGCCAGCAAAACCTCGGGGTACGAGCAGTACTTC
clone_size: .; v_call: TRBV14; cdr3_length: 18; j_call: TRBJ2-5; d_call: TRBD2; cdr3_aa: CASSQVTSGGPLQETQYF; cdr3_nt: TGTGCCAGCAGCCAAGTGACTAGCGGGGGCCCCCTCCAAGAGACCCAGTACTTC
clone_size: .; v_call: TRBV6-1; cdr3_length: 14; j_call: TRBJ1-5; d_call: .; cdr3_aa: CASSRTAFNQPQHF; cdr3_nt: TGTGCCAGCAGTAGGACTGCGTTCAATCAGCCCCAGCATTTT
clone_size: .; v_call: TRBV30; cdr3_length: 14; j_call: TRBJ2-6; d_call: .; cdr3_aa: CAWQRDAGANVLTF; cdr3_nt: TGTGCCTGGCAAAGGGATGCGGGGGCCAACGTCCTGACTTTC
clone_size: once; v_call: TRBV5-4; cdr3_length: 15; j_call: TRBJ1-1; d_call: .; cdr3_aa: CASSLARPANTEAFF; cdr3_nt: TGTGCCAGCAGCTTGGCAAGACCCGCGAACACTGAAGCTTTCTTT
clone_size: .; v_call: TRBV18; cdr3_length: 13; j_call: TRBJ1-5; d_call: .; cdr3_aa: CASSQGRDQPQHF; cdr3_nt: TGTGCCAGCTCACAGGGTAGAGATCAGCCCCAGCATTTT